Each of the 23 T cell receptor beta chains below was sequenced from the same sample in a study of metastatic and nonmetastatic thyroid tumors. Until they underwent thyroid surgery, no patient had received any treatment. TCRdb re-called clones via MiXCR from the PCR reads. The sample has fewer than 50,000 clones, about 16% seen once. Sequenced material: blood. These receptors were collected from a female donor with papillary thyroid cancer or a benign thyroid nodule (not recorded which). Some clones in this sample may be carry-over from other donors' samples.

This clone was counted many times. The genes are TRBV20-1 and TRBJ2-5, with 9 bases that match TRBD2. The germline CDR1 and CDR2 sequences are DFQATT and SNEGSKA (reference sequence). V gave up 6 bases and J gave up 7 bases; unmatched junction bases: 3. The CDR3 contains 11 residues. CDR3 nucleotides: TGCAGTGCGCCGCGGGGGGGGACCCAGTACTTC. Translated, it gives CSAPRGGTQYF.

This clone was counted many times. The J gene is TRBJ1-4, the V gene TRBV24-1; D gene ambiguous. V was shortened by 3 bases and J by 3 bases, with 1 base between the two germline ends. Germline assignment: CDR1 KGHDR and CDR2 SFDVKD. CDR3 size: 12 residues. CDR3 region: CATSDPNEKLFF. The CDR3 DNA reads TGTGCCACCAGTGATCCTAATGAAAAACTGTTTTTT.

This clone was picked up many times. The J gene is TRBJ1-6, the V gene TRBV6-1, with 7 nucleotides matching TRBD1. This CDR3 has 15 amino acids. Germline CDR1 reads MNHNS; CDR2 reads SASEGT. The V segment lost 8 bases and the J segment 8 bases; nucleotides outside the gene matches: 12. The CDR3 region is CASGVWAGGDSPLHF. The CDR3 DNA is TGTGCCAGCGGAGTATGGGCAGGGGGTGATTCACCCCTCCACTTT.

This clone has more than one count but fewer than ten. Other nucleotide sequences in the sample specify the same CDR3. This chain uses TRBV18 with TRBJ2-2, with 10 bases that match TRBD2. The germline V gene encodes CDR1 KGHSH and CDR2 LQKENI. Losses at the gene ends were 0 bases for V and 0 bases for J; bases not matched to a gene: 1. CDR3 size: 17 residues. Here the CDR3 DNA reads TGTGCCAGCTCACCACCAACTAGCGGGGCGAACACCGGGGAGCTGTTTTTT. This codes for CASSPPTSGANTGELFF.

About this clone itself: This may be a read error: a much more frequent sequence differs by one nucleotide. The chain couples TRBV13 to TRBJ1-5; 7 nucleotides line up with TRBD1. Germline CDR1 and CDR2: PRHDT and FYEKMQ (reference sequence). This CDR3 contains 14 residues. The V segment lost 9 bases and the J segment 8 bases; nucleotides outside the gene matches: 13. The CDR3 protein is CARKGGLDPKPQHF. The CDR3 nucleotides are TGTGCCAGAAAAGGGGGCTTGGATCCCAAGCCCCAGCATTTT.

This clone occurred many times. The chain carries TRBV6-1 and TRBJ1-3, with 7 bases that match TRBD1. After removal of 4 bases from V and 7 bases from J, the junction contained 10 bases not matched to a gene. CDR1 and CDR2 from the germline V gene are MNHNS and SASEGT. The CDR3 spans 15 residues. The CDR3 DNA follows: TGTGCCAGCAGTGCCAACCGGGACAGCTCTAACACCATATATTTT. This encodes CASSANRDSSNTIYF.

This clone came up once. Since the CDR3 does not end with the conserved phenylalanine or tryptophan, this likely comes from a read error. The rearrangement links TRBV6-1 to TRBJ2-3, with a weak D call TRBD2 (6 bases). The CDR3 covers 16 residues. Germline CDR1 reads MNHNS; CDR2 reads SASEGT. Deletions cut 7 bases from V and 1 base from J, with 18 bases between. For the CDR3, the DNA is TGTGCCAGCACCCCTGGAGGGCGGGCGGGCACAGATACGCAGTATTGT. Translated: CASTPGGRAGTDTQYC.

This clone was seen more than once but under ten times. V is TRBV5-4 and J is TRBJ2-1, with a tentative D call TRBD1 (6 bases). The CDR3 has 15 residues. The V gene lost 2 bases and the J gene lost 7 bases, with 16 bases spanning the gap. The germline V gene encodes CDR1 SGHNT and CDR2 YYREEE (reference sequence). The CDR3, as DNA: TGTGCCAGCAGCTTTTTTCAGGGGCGAATTAATGAGCAGTTCTTC. It encodes CASSFFQGRINEQFF.

This clone was counted a few times. The gene calls are TRBV18 and TRBJ2-5; D is perhaps TRBD2 (6 bases). Trimming cost V 3 bases and J 4 bases, with 18 bases left between them. The CDR3 length is 16 residues. Germline CDR1 reads KGHSH; CDR2 reads LQKENI. The CDR3: CASSPPGGARGETQYF. The CDR3 region has the DNA TGTGCCAGCTCACCTCCGGGCGGGGCGCGCGGAGAGACCCAGTACTTC.

The genes are TRBV19 and TRBJ1-2, with 9 bases fitting TRBD1. Looked up from germline, CDR1 is LNHDA and CDR2 is SQIVND (reference sequence). The CDR3 is 15 residues long. Trimming at V came to 3 bases and at J to 10 bases, leaving 12 bases not matched to a gene. The CDR3 sequence: CASSIPATGGHFYTF. The DNA of the CDR3 is TGTGCCAGTAGTATCCCGGCGACAGGGGGACATTTCTACACCTTC.

The chain uses TRBV3-1 and TRBJ1-6; possible D gene TRBD1, 6 bases. This CDR3 is 15 amino acids long. Germline values: CDR1 LGHDT, CDR2 YNNKEL (reference sequence). V lost 2 bases, J lost 6 bases, and 11 bases lay in between. CDR3: CASSQYTGSNSPLHF. CDR3 coding DNA: TGTGCCAGCAGCCAATACACAGGGAGTAATTCACCCCTCCACTTT.

Judged by abundance, this clone is medium-sized (0.01 to 0.1%). V is TRBV6-1 and J is TRBJ1-2, with 7 bases fitting TRBD1. CDR1 and CDR2 (germline): MNHNS, SASEGT. Trimming took 7 bases from V and 0 from J; bases not matched to a gene: 5. CDR3 length equals 14 residues. The CDR3 sequence is CASKTGPSNYGYTF. DNA of the CDR3: TGTGCCAGCAAGACAGGGCCCTCTAACTATGGCTACACCTTC.

This clone appeared many times. The rearrangement uses TRBV9 and TRBJ2-3, with D perhaps TRBD2 (5 bases). This CDR3 is built from 14 residues. V lost 0 bases and J 5 bases, leaving 10 bases between the germline ends. Germline CDR1 reads SGDLS; CDR2 reads YYNGEE. The CDR3 region is CASSVGLAGDTQYF. CDR3 nucleotides: TGTGCCAGCAGCGTAGGTCTAGCTGGAGATACGCAGTATTTT.

This clone has ten or more counts. The chain combines TRBV6-1 with TRBJ1-5; no clear D gene. Per germline, CDR1 MNHNS and CDR2 SASEGT. The ends were cut back, 5 bases at V and 4 bases at J, with 9 bases in the middle. CDR3 length: 13 amino acids. The CDR3 coding sequence is TGTGCCAGCAGTTCACAGAGAAATCAGCCCCAGCATTTT. Translation: CASSSQRNQPQHF.

This clone was observed a handful of times. J is TRBJ1-5 and V is TRBV6-5; 8 nucleotides agree with TRBD1. V was clipped by 4 bases and J by 3 bases; unmatched bases: 5. The CDR3 totals 15 residues. The germline gives CDR1 MNHEY, CDR2 SVGAGI. CDR3 region: CASSFDRGVNQPQHF. CDR3 bases: TGTGCCAGCAGTTTTGACAGGGGAGTCAATCAGCCCCAGCATTTT.

This clone came up a few times. A much larger clonotype is one base distant, so this may be a read error. The sample has other DNA sequences that encode this CDR3 too. The V and J genes are TRBV12-5 and TRBJ2-2; TRBD2 matches 9 bases. The CDR3 contains 17 residues. V shed 6 bases, J shed 5 bases, and the junction held 13 bases outside the gene matches. Germline V gene data show CDR1 as LGHNT and CDR2 as FRNRAP. The CDR3 reads CASGVRAGGPGTGELFF. DNA for the CDR3: TGTGCTAGTGGAGTCAGGGCGGGAGGGCCTGGAACCGGGGAGCTGTTTTTT.

This clone was observed a handful of times. The CDR3 loop is CASSLYRDIRDPNTEAFF. The CDR3 DNA sequence: TGTGCCAGCAGTTTATATAGGGACATTAGGGACCCAAACACTGAAGCTTTCTTT. The V and J genes are TRBV27 and TRBJ1-1, with TRBD1 as a possible D gene (6 bases). Germline values: CDR1 MNHEY, CDR2 SMNVEV (reference sequence). The CDR3 has 18 amino acids. Trimming left V 1 base short and J 2 bases short, with 20 bases between.

This clone was observed at least ten times. The J gene is TRBJ1-1, the V gene TRBV20-1; 8 bases fit TRBD1. This CDR3 is 16 amino acids long. Germline CDR1 and CDR2: DFQATT and SNEGSKA (reference sequence). V trimming: 0 bases; J trimming: 12 bases; junction bases outside the gene matches: 18. Written as DNA, the CDR3 is TGCAGTGCTAGAGATGCAGGGGGCCCTCCCCCCGTGTCACCTTTCTTT. Its protein product is CSARDAGGPPPVSPFF.

This clone was counted at least ten times. The rearrangement uses TRBV6-1 and TRBJ2-5, with 11 bases fitting TRBD1. This CDR3 contains 16 residues. CDR1 and CDR2 from the germline V gene are MNHNS and SASEGT. Trimming cost V 6 bases and J 4 bases; bases outside gene matches: 10. CDR3 DNA sequence: TGTGCCAGCAGCTATTCGGACAGGGGGCTTGGAGAGACCCAGTACTTC. Its protein product is CASSYSDRGLGETQYF.

This clone has at least ten counts. This chain joins TRBV11-3 and TRBJ2-5, with D maybe TRBD2 (5 bases). Trimming took off 5 bases at V and 0 bases at J, with 10 bases between the two ends. CDR3 length equals 14 residues. CDR1 and CDR2 (germline): SGHNT, YENEEA. As DNA, the CDR3 is TGTGCCAGCAGCCCCCCGGGGAACCAAGAGACCCAGTACTTC. Translation: CASSPPGNQETQYF.

This chain joins TRBV6-1 and TRBJ1-3; 12 bases align to TRBD1. The trim removed 5 bases at V and 3 bases at J, leaving 8 bases unmatched. The germline CDR1 and CDR2 sequences are MNHNS and SASEGT. The CDR3 loop spans 17 amino acids. CDR3 DNA sequence: TGTGCCAGCAGTTTTCCCGGGACAGGGGGCTTTGGAAACACCATATATTTT. The encoded protein is CASSFPGTGGFGNTIYF.

The sample holds many counts of this clone. V gene TRBV5-1 combines with J gene TRBJ1-4, with D perhaps TRBD1 (6 bases). Germline V gene data show CDR1 as SGHRS and CDR2 as YFSETQ. V lost 4 bases and J lost 6, with 22 bases in between. The CDR3 is made up of 17 amino acids. The CDR3 sequence is CASSPSQGTGSDEKLFF. The DNA of the CDR3 is TGCGCCAGCAGCCCGTCTCAGGGGACGGGGAGTGATGAAAAACTGTTTTTT.

This clone was counted many times. The rearrangement joins TRBV10-1 to TRBJ2-3; D gene uncertain. This CDR3 contains 12 residues. Germline-derived CDR1 and CDR2 are WNHNN and SYGVQD (reference sequence). V lost 8 bases, J lost 1 base, and 7 bases lay in between. CDR3 amino acids: CASSPGTDTQYF. In DNA, the CDR3 is TGCGCCAGCTCGCCTGGCACAGATACGCAGTATTTT.